A single sample gave rise to the 5 T cell receptor delta chains below, sequenced in a study of γδ T cells in repeated Plasmodium falciparum infection. TCRdb fed the multiplex PCR reads into CATT to redo clone calling. The table has roughly 50,000 delta-chain clones, 1.6% seen once; the top ten hold approximately 8.6%. Vgamma9/Vdelta2+ and Vdelta2-negative gammadelta T cells were flow-sorted from PBMC for bulk sequencing. Specimen: gamma-delta T cells from blood. All receptors come from a pool of human donors (malaria-infected and uninfected, not separated).

Remarks on this clone: This DNA's translation differs at residue 12 from TCRdb's protein, which comes from a much larger clone; a read error is likely, and the protein shown is translated from the DNA. The chain recombines TRDV1 with TRDJ1; the D is unclear. Here the J gene came from matching the DNA to germline, since TCRdb omits it. The CDR3 extends over 16 amino acids. CDR1 is TSWWSYY and CDR2 is QGS in the germline V gene. The CDR3 sequence: CALGEREVWDTGKLIF. The CDR3 bases are TGTGCTCTTGGGGAACGGGAGGTTTGGGACACCGGTAAACTCATCTTT.

The chain links TRDV1 to TRDJ1; unclear D gene. The J gene is absent in TCRdb and was assigned here via DNA matching to germline. This CDR3 region has 13 residues. With 5 bases removed from V and 7 bases from J, the gap between germline ends came to 14 bases. Per the germline V gene, CDR1 is TSWWSYY and CDR2 is QGS. CDR3 in DNA: TGTGCTCTTGGGTCCTCAGGATTAGGTAAACTCATCTTT. Translated: CALGSSGLGKLIF.

This clone has a handful of counts. A single base is all that separates this from a far larger clone, so a read error is likely. Other DNA sequences in this sample translate to the same CDR3. The gene calls are TRDV1 and TRDJ1; 9 nucleotides agree with TRDD3. TCRdb supplies no J gene; here it was assigned by aligning the nucleotide sequence to germline. The junction had 18 bases not matched to a gene; V was cut back by 2 bases and J by 5 bases. Germline assignment: CDR1 TSWWSYY and CDR2 QGS. This CDR3 comprises 19 residues. The chain's CDR3 is CALGEMVLRFAGGSDKLIF. The CDR3 DNA follows: TGTGCTCTTGGGGAAATGGTCCTACGGTTCGCTGGGGGATCTGATAAACTCATCTTT.

This clone occurred many times. A read error likely explains why the TCRdb protein, taken from a much larger clone, differs from this DNA's translation at residue 9; the protein shown is translated from the DNA. The chain joins TRDV1 to TRDJ2; no reliable D call. The CDR3 is made up of 14 amino acids. Germline V lookup: CDR1 TSWWSYY, CDR2 QGS. The V end lost 4 bases, the J end lost 8 bases, and 14 bases lay between the germline ends. The CDR3 region is CALGGSGSMAQLFF. The CDR3, as DNA: TGTGCTCTTGGGGGCTCCGGATCGATGGCACAACTCTTCTTT.

This clone has only a few counts. The translation of this DNA and the TCRdb protein of a much larger clone differ at residue 9, probably owing to a read error; the protein shown here is translated from the DNA. V is TRDV1 and J is TRDJ1; no reliable D call. The J gene, not given by TCRdb, was assigned here from a germline match of the nucleotide sequence. The V gene lost 2 bases and the J gene lost 0 bases, with 22 bases spanning the gap. There are 19 residues in the CDR3. Germline V gene data show CDR1 as TSWWSYY and CDR2 as QGS. DNA for the CDR3: TGTGCTCTTGGGGAATTGAGTCTCCCCCCACTAACATACACCGATAAACTCATCTTT. Its translation is CALGELSLPPLTYTDKLIF.